What follows is one T cell receptor (beta chain) and its context. Its antigen is currently unknown. The data stem from a study of cytomegalovirus exposure and HLA in healthy donors. Whole-study results and caveats: Among TCR sequences, most were rare, though some public TCRs appeared in many donors. Altogether, 164 TCR beta chains were recorded as cytomegalovirus-associated.

Germline loops: CDR1 MNHEY, CDR2 SMNVEV (reference sequence). There are 15 residues in the CDR3. Trimming took 3 bases from V and 5 from J; bases not matched to a gene: 8. Libraries were prepared by immunoSEQ multiplex PCR; TCRdb keeps only in-frame clonotypes and omits some of them. Among more than 110,000 clones, around 93% were seen once, and the ten largest hold over 1.5%. This clonotype was sampled from a man between 18 and 35 years old in good health and CMV-seropositive. V is TRBV27 and J is TRBJ2-5; the match to TRBD1 covers 8 bases. Sequences were obtained from PBMCs. In DNA, the CDR3 is TGTGCCAGCAGTTTGGACAGGGACGGGGGCGAGACCCAGTACTTC. Its protein is CASSLDRDGGETQYF.